This is a list of T cell receptor beta chains from one sample in a study of T-cell reconstitution after alpha-beta-depleted transplantation in children. MiXCR was run by TCRdb on the PCR reads, yielding one entry per CDR3 protein. The sample lists about 350,000 distinct CDR3 sequences; around 15% were seen once. The specimen comprised PBMCs, mostly from graft donor cells, sampled 360 days after TCRalphabeta/CD19-depleted stem cell transplant. The receptors originated from a male patient between 2 and 9 years old who had a stem cell transplant for acute lymphoblastic leukemia, so the T cells may come from the graft donor. Both conserved end residues are part of each CDR3. D genes are given only for firm matches. Clone size is not always given. Where it is, it says once, few, many or a class for expanded clones.

TRBV7-6	few	TRBJ2-1	16	TRBD2	TGTGCCAGCAGCCTCCGACTAGCGGGACAGGGTGGTGAGCAGTTCTTC	CASSLRLAGQGGEQFF
TRBV20-1	NA	TRBJ2-5	13	TRBD2	TGCAGTGCAGAGCGGGAGGGCCCTGAGACCCAGTACTTC	CSAEREGPETQYF
TRBV18	NA	TRBJ2-3	14	TRBD1	TGTGCCAGCTCACCCGACACAGGGGCAGATACGCAGTATTTT	CASSPDTGADTQYF
TRBV5-1	many	TRBJ2-3	16	NA	TGCGCCAGCAGCTTTCAGGGCGCCACAAGGGTAGATACGCAGTATTTT	CASSFQGATRVDTQYF
TRBV5-1	NA	TRBJ2-1	15	NA	TGCGCCAGCAGCTTGTTGGGAGCCTCCTACAATGAGCAGTTCTTC	CASSLLGASYNEQFF
TRBV20-1	many	TRBJ2-3	14	TRBD2	TGCAGTGCTAGTACTAGCGGGAGAGCAGATACGCAGTATTTT	CSASTSGRADTQYF
TRBV7-8	few	TRBJ2-7	20	TRBD2	TGTGCCAGCAGCGCCACGGTACTAGCGGGAGGTAGAGTAGGTCGTTACGAGCAGTACTTC	CASSATVLAGGRVGRYEQYF
TRBV11-2	NA	TRBJ1-1	12	NA	TGTGCCAGTCAGGGGTTCGACACTGAAGCTTTCTTT	CASQGFDTEAFF
TRBV30	NA	TRBJ2-1	13	NA	TGTGCCTGGAGTGTACACAGGGATAATGAGCAGTTCTTC	CAWSVHRDNEQFF
TRBV12-3/TRBV12-4	few	TRBJ1-1	13	NA	TGTGCCAGCAGAACTACAGTCTACAGTGAAGCTTTCTTT	CASRTTVYSEAFF
TRBV28	NA	TRBJ1-2	15	NA	TGTGCCAGCAGTACCATAGGTGTGGCGGGCTATGGCTACACCTTC	CASSTIGVAGYGYTF
TRBV29-1	NA	TRBJ2-7	15	TRBD2	TGCAGCGTTGTGTTGACTAGCGGGAGCGGCGACGAGCAGTACTTC	CSVVLTSGSGDEQYF
TRBV3-1	few	TRBJ2-2	13	NA	TGTGCCAGCAGCCAATTCAGGACCGGGGAGCTGTTTTTT	CASSQFRTGELFF
TRBV7-3	NA	TRBJ2-1	15	NA	TGTGCCAGCAGCTTAACCTTCGGCCCCTACAATGAGCAGTTCTTC	CASSLTFGPYNEQFF
TRBV4-1	NA	TRBJ2-2	15	NA	TGCGCCAGCAGCCAAGACCCCTCTAGCATCGGGGAGCTGTTTTTT	CASSQDPSSIGELFF
TRBV5-1	few	TRBJ1-1	13	NA	TGCGCCAGCAGCTTCTACTCTAACACTGAAGCTTTCTTT	CASSFYSNTEAFF
TRBV15	few	TRBJ2-1	15	NA	TGTGCCACCAGCAGAGATCCCGGTTCTTGGAATGAGCAGTTCTTC	CATSRDPGSWNEQFF
TRBV12-3/TRBV12-4	few	TRBJ2-7	12	NA	TGTGCCAGCAGTCCAAGAACAGGGCGGGAGTACTTC	CASSPRTGREYF
TRBV12-3/TRBV12-4	many	TRBJ1-1	9	NA	TGTGCCAGCAGTACCGGGGCTTTCTTT	CASSTGAFF
TRBV20-1	many	TRBJ2-1	11	NA	TGCAGTGCTAGAGCCAGCGGTATGACGTTCTTC	CSARASGMTFF
TRBV10-3	NA	TRBJ2-7	15	NA	TGTGCCATCAGTGGGACCGGCGGATCCCCCTACGAGCAGTACTTC	CAISGTGGSPYEQYF
TRBV15	NA	TRBJ2-5	16	NA	TGTGCCACCAGCAGAGAGGGTTTGTTGGGGTACGGGACCCAGTACTTC	CATSREGLLGYGTQYF
TRBV9	NA	TRBJ2-3	12	TRBD2	TGTGCCAGCAGCGTGGGGGGGGATACGCAGTATTTT	CASSVGGDTQYF
TRBV12-3/TRBV12-4	NA	TRBJ2-1	12	NA	TGTGCCAGCAGTTTTGGGGCAGTTGAGCAGTTCTTC	CASSFGAVEQFF
TRBV28	many	TRBJ2-1	17	NA	TGTGCCAGCAGTACTATCTACACCTCCCCAAGGTACAATGAGCAGTTCTTC	CASSTIYTSPRYNEQFF
TRBV4-3	few	TRBJ2-1	16	TRBD2	TGCGCCAGCAGCCAAGTCGGGACTAGCGGGGGCGATGAGCAGTTCTTC	CASSQVGTSGGDEQFF
TRBV7-9	few	TRBJ1-1	16	NA	TGTGCCAGCAGCTTAATAGGGGGAAACATGAACACTGAAGCTTTCTTT	CASSLIGGNMNTEAFF
TRBV15	few	TRBJ2-7	15	NA	TGTGCCACCAGTCTTGGCCGGGATAGCCTATACGAGCAGTACTTC	CATSLGRDSLYEQYF
TRBV7-8	few	TRBJ2-3	17	TRBD2	TGTGCCAGCAGCTTAGACCCTAGCGGAAGAAGTTCAGATACGCAGTATTTT	CASSLDPSGRSSDTQYF
TRBV14	few	TRBJ2-1	17	TRBD2	TGTGCCAGCAGCCACCCTCTGCGGGAGTGGTCCTACAATGAGCAGTTCTTC	CASSHPLREWSYNEQFF
TRBV13	many	TRBJ1-1	13	NA	TGTGCCAGCAGCTACAACATGAACACTGAAGCTTTCTTT	CASSYNMNTEAFF
TRBV5-8	many	TRBJ2-4	13	NA	TGTGCCAGCAGACGGATAGCCAAAAACATTCAGTACTTC	CASRRIAKNIQYF
TRBV29-1	NA	TRBJ2-7	11	NA	TGCAGCGTTTTGAAGAACTACGAGCAGTACTTC	CSVLKNYEQYF
TRBV20-1	many	TRBJ2-1	15	TRBD2	TGCAGTGCTAGAGATCACCTAGCGGCGTACAATGAGCAGTTCTTC	CSARDHLAAYNEQFF
TRBV12-3/TRBV12-4	NA	TRBJ2-2	14	NA	TGTGCCAGCAGTTTAGACAAGGTTGCCGGGGAGCTGTTTTTT	CASSLDKVAGELFF
TRBV18	NA	TRBJ2-3	15	TRBD1	TGTGCCAGCTCACACCCGACAGGGGGCGGAGATACGCAGTATTTT	CASSHPTGGGDTQYF
TRBV28	few	TRBJ1-1	18	NA	TGTGCCAGCCTCTCCCGGGGGGTGGGGGTCGGGATGAACACTGAAGCTTTCTTT	CASLSRGVGVGMNTEAFF
TRBV19	NA	TRBJ2-1	13	NA	TGTGCCAGTAGTATTAGGGATAGCATGGAGCAGTTCTTC	CASSIRDSMEQFF
TRBV20-1	NA	TRBJ1-2	12	NA	TGCAGTGCTACAGTACAGAACTATGGCTACACCTTC	CSATVQNYGYTF
TRBV20-1	NA	TRBJ2-1	11	NA	TGCAGTGAAGGGGGGATCGATGAGCAGTTCTTC	CSEGGIDEQFF
TRBV6-1	few	TRBJ2-1	15	TRBD2	TGTGCCAGCGGCCCCGGGACTACCTACTCCAATGAGCAGTTCTTC	CASGPGTTYSNEQFF
TRBV20-1	NA	TRBJ1-4	14	TRBD1	TGCAGTGCAGGGACAGGGGGCTCTAATGAAAAACTGTTTTTT	CSAGTGGSNEKLFF